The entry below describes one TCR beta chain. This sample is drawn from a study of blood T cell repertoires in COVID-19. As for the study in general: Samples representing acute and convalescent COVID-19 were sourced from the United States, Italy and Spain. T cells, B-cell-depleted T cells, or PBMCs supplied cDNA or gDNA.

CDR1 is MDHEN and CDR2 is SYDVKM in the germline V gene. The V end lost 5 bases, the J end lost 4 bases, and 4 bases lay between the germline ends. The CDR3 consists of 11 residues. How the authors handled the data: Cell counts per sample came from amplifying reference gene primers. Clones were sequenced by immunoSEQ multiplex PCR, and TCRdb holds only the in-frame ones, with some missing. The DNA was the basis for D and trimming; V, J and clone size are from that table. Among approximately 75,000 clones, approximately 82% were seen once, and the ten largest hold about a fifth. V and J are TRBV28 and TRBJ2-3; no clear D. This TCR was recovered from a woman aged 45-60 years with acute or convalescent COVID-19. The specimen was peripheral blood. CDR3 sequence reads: CASSRADTQYF. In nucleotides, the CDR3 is TGTGCCAGCAGTCGTGCAGATACGCAGTATTTT.